The subject of this entry is one T cell receptor beta chain. Trimming left V 1 base short and J 6 bases short, with 19 bases between. The CDR3 consists of 17 residues. The V gene's germline CDR1 is MNHEY and CDR2 SMNVEV (reference sequence). PCR amplification relied on 60 Vbeta primers (plus 13 Jbeta primers). Sequencing was performed with immunoSEQ multiplex PCR; in TCRdb, only in-frame clones are kept and a portion is missing. In the table there are around 210,000 clones, approximately 80% of which are singletons. This specimen belongs to a study of cytomegalovirus exposure and HLA in healthy donors.

V gene TRBV27 combines with J gene TRBJ1-5; D unresolved. The origin of this receptor is a woman aged 30 to 39 in good health and CMV-seronegative. Source material: PBMCs. CDR3 sequence reads: CASSLYSDGGGLQPQHF. The DNA of the CDR3 is TGTGCCAGCAGTTTATATTCGGACGGAGGAGGCCTTCAGCCCCAGCATTTT.